This TCR beta chain was recovered during a study of T cell responses to AZD1222 COVID-19 vaccine. Overall study findings and caveats: The study found vaccine-associated CD4 TCRs spanning spike, dominant at 160-218 and 743-854.

J was trimmed by 0 bases and V by 2 bases; bases with no gene match: 3. The CDR3 spans 15 residues. Germline lookup yields CDR1 MGHDK and CDR2 SYGVNS. Clones were sequenced by immunoSEQ multiplex PCR, and TCRdb holds only the in-frame ones, with some missing. The sample has 90,000 to 110,000 clones, about 81% seen once; the top ten hold 5%. For this clone: Its antigen is not known.

J is TRBJ1-2 and V is TRBV25-1; 7 positions match TRBD1. This TCR derives from an adult in good health. The sample in question was peripheral blood, obtained on day 0 of AZD1222 vaccination. The CDR3 region is CASSELDRANYGYTF. CDR3 nucleotide sequence: TGTGCCAGCAGTGAACTCGACAGGGCTAACTATGGCTACACCTTC.